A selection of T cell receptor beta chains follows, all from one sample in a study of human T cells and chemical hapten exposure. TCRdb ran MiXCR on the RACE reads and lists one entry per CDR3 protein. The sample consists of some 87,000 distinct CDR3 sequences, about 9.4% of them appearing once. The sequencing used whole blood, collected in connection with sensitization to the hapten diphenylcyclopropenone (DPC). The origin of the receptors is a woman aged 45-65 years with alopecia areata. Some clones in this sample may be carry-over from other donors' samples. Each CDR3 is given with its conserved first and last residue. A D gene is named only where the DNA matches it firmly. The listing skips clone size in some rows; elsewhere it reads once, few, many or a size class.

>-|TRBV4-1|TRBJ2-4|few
TGCGCCAGCCCCCCGGAGGGGGGGGCCAAAAACATTCAGTACTTC
CASPPEGGAKNIQYF
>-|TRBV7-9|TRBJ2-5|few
TGTGCCAGCAGCTTCCCGCCCCCGGGACGGGGTGTAGGGTACCAAGAGACCCAGTACTTC
CASSFPPPGRGVGYQETQYF
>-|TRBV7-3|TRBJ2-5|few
TGTGCCAGCAGCTTCAGTCCCCAAGAGACCCAGTACTTC
CASSFSPQETQYF
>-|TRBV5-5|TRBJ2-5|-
TGTGCCATCCGCCGAGGCTTGACCGAGACCCAGTACTTC
CAIRRGLTETQYF
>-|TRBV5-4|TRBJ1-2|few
TGTGCCAGCAGCTTGGCCGGAGGGGCTCTGGGAGGCTACACCTTC
CASSLAGGALGGYTF
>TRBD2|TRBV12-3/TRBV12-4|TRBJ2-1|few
TGTGCCAGCAGGGGGGGTAGCGGGAGAAACTACAATGAGCAGTTCTTC
CASRGGSGRNYNEQFF
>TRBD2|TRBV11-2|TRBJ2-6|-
TGTGCCAGCAGCTTAGCGGGAGGGAGCTCTGGGGCCAACGTCCTGACTTTC
CASSLAGGSSGANVLTF
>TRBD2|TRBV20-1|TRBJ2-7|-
TGCAGTGCTAGAGATCGACTAGCGCTCGACCTCTCCTACGAGCAGTACTTC
CSARDRLALDLSYEQYF
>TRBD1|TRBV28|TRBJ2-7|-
TGTGCCAGCAGGTTTCCGGGACAGGGTCCCTACGAGCAGTACTTC
CASRFPGQGPYEQYF
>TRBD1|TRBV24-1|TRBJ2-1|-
TGTGCCACCCTGGGACAGGATTACAATGAGCAGTTCTTC
CATLGQDYNEQFF
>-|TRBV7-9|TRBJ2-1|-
TGTGCCAGCAGCTTAAGTGGCGGGGCTGAGCAGTTCTTC
CASSLSGGAEQFF
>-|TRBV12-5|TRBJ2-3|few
TGTGCTAGTGGTATCCGGTCTAGCACAGATACGCAGTATTTT
CASGIRSSTDTQYF
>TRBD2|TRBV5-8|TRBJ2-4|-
TGTGCCAGCAGCTCCGGACTAGCGTTAGCCAAAAACATTCAGTACTTC
CASSSGLALAKNIQYF
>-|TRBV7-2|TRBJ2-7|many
TGTGCCAGCAGCTTAGCGTTCAGGAGCTCCTACGAGCAGTACTTC
CASSLAFRSSYEQYF
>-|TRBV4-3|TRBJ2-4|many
TGCGCCAGCAGCCAAGAAAGGCTAGCGTTAGCCAAAAACATTCAGTACTTC
CASSQERLALAKNIQYF
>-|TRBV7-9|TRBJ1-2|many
TGTGCCAGCAGTCAATATCCGGATTATGGCTACACCTTC
CASSQYPDYGYTF
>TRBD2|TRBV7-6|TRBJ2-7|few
TGTGCCAGCAGCTTAGCCTCGGGAGGGACTAGCAGATCCTACGAGCAGTACTTC
CASSLASGGTSRSYEQYF
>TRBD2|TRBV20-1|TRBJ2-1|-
TGCAGTGCTAGATGGGGACTAGCGGGAGCCGGGGAGCAGTTCTTC
CSARWGLAGAGEQFF
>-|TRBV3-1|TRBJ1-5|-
TGTGCCAGCAGCCAAGATCGCGGGGCTAGCCAGCCCCAGCATTTT
CASSQDRGASQPQHF
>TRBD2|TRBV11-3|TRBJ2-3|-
TGTGCCAGCAGCTTACCTTTAGCGGGAGGACCAGCTGATACGCAGTATTTT
CASSLPLAGGPADTQYF
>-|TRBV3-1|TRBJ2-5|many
TGTGCCAGCAGCCCTCCGGGTCCCCCGACCCAGTACTTC
CASSPPGPPTQYF
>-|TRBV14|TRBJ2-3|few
TGTGCCAGCAGCCAAGAGTTCACAGATACGCAGTATTTT
CASSQEFTDTQYF
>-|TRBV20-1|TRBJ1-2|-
TGCAGTGCCCCCCGGTCGGGGAGCGATGGCTACACCTTC
CSAPRSGSDGYTF